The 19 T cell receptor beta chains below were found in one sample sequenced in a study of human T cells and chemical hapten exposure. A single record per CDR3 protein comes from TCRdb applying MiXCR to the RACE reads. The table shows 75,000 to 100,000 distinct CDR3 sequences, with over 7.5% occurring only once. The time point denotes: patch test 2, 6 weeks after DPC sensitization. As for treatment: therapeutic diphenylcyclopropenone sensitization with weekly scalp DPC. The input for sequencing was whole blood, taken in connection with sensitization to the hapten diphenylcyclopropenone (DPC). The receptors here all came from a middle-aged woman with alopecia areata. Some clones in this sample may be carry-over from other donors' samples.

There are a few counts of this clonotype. CDR3 nucleotides: TGTGCCAGCAGCTCTTCGGGGGAAACCAGCAATCAGCCCCAGCATTTT. It specifies CASSSSGETSNQPQHF. The J gene is TRBJ1-5, the V gene TRBV5-6; D possibly corresponds to TRBD1 (5 bases). V lost 3 bases, J lost 1 base, and 14 bases lay in between. Germline CDR1 SGHDT, CDR2 YYEEEE. The CDR3 totals 16 residues.

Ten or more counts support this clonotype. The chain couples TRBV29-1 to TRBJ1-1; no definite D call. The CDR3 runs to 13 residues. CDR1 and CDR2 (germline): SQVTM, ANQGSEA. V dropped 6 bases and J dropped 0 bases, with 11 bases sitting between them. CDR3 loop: CSVTAFMNTEAFF. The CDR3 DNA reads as TGCAGCGTAACAGCGTTCATGAACACTGAAGCTTTCTTT.

The CDR3 sequence is CSALDSLNTEAFF. The CDR3, as DNA: TGCAGTGCCTTAGACAGCTTGAACACTGAAGCTTTCTTT. The genes are TRBV20-1 and TRBJ1-1; maybe TRBD1 (5 bases). This CDR3 comprises 13 residues. From germline, CDR1 is DFQATT and CDR2 SNEGSKA (reference sequence). Trimming left V 6 bases short and J 0 bases short, with 11 bases between.

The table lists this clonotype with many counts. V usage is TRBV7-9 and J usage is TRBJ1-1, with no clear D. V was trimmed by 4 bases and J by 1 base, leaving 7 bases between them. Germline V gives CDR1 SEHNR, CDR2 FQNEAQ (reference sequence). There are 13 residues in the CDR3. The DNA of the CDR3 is TGTGCCAGCAGCTGGACGGGGAACACTGAAGCTTTCTTT. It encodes CASSWTGNTEAFF. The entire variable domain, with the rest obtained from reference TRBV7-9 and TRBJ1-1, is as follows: DTGVSQNPRHKITKRGQNVTFRCDPISEHNRLYWYRQTLGQGPEFLTYFQNEAQLEKSRLLSDRFSAERPKGSFSTLEIQRTEQGDSAMYLCASSWTGNTEAFFGQGTRLTVV.

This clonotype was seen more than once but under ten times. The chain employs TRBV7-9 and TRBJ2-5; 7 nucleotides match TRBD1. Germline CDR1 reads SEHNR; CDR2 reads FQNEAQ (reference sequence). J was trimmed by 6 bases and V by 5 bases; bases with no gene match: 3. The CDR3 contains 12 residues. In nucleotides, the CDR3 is TGTGCCAGCAGCCCACAGGGGAAGACCCAGTACTTC. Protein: CASSPQGKTQYF.

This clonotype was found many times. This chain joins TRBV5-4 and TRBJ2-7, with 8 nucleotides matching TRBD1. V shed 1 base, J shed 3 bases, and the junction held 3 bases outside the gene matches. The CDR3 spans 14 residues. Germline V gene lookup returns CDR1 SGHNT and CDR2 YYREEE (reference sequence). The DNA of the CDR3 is TGTGCCAGCAGCTTGCAGGGGGCCGACTACGAGCAGTACTTC. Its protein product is CASSLQGADYEQYF.

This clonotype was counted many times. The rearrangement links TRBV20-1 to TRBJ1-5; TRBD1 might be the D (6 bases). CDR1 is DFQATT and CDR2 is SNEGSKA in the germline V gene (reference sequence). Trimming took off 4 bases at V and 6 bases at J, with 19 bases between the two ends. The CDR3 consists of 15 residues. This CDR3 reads CSATTDTGKTQPQHF. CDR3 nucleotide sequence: TGCAGTGCTACAACTGATACAGGGAAAACTCAGCCCCAGCATTTT.

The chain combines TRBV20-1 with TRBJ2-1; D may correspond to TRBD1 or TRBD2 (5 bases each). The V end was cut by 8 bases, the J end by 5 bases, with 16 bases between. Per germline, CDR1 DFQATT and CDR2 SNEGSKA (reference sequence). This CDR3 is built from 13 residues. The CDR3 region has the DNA TGCAGTAGTCAACGAGGGACCCACAATGAGCAGTTCTTC. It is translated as CSSQRGTHNEQFF.

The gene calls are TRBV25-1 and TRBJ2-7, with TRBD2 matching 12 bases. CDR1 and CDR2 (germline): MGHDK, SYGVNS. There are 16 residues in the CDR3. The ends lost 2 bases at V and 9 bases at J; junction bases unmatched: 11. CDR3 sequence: CASSELGLAGPNGQYF. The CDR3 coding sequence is TGTGCCAGCAGTGAACTCGGACTAGCGGGACCTAACGGGCAGTACTTC.

The CDR3 sequence is CSARGTHGEQFF. The CDR3 coding sequence is TGCAGTGCTAGAGGGACCCACGGTGAGCAGTTCTTC. The rearrangement uses TRBV20-1 and TRBJ2-1, with no clear D. Trimming stripped 1 base from V and 9 bases from J, with 10 bases between. The CDR3 extends over 12 amino acids. CDR1 is DFQATT, CDR2 SNEGSKA, per germline (reference sequence).

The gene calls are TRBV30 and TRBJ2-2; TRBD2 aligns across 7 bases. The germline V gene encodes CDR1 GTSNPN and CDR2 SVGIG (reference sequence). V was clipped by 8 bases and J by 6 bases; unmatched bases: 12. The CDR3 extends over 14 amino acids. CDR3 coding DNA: TGTGCCGGAAGCGTTCGCGGGAGATCCGGGGAGCTGTTTTTT. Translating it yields CAGSVRGRSGELFF.

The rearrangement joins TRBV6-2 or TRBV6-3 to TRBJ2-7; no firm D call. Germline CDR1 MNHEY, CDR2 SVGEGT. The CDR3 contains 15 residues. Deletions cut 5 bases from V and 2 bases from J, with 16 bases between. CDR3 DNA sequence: TGTGCCAGCAGTGTCCACTTTACCTCTACCTACGAGCAGTACTTC. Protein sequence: CASSVHFTSTYEQYF.

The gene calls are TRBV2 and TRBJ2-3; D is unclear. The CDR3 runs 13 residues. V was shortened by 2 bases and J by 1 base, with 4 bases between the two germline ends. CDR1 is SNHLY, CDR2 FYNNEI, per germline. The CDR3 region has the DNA TGTGCCAGCAGTGAACAGGGCACAGATACGCAGTATTTT. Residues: CASSEQGTDTQYF. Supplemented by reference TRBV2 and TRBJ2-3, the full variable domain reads EPEVTQTPSHQVTQMGQEVILRCVPISNHLYFYWYRQILGQKVEFLVSFYNNEISEKSEIFDDQFSVERPDGSNFTLKIRSTKLEDSAMYFCASSEQGTDTQYFGPGTRLTVL.

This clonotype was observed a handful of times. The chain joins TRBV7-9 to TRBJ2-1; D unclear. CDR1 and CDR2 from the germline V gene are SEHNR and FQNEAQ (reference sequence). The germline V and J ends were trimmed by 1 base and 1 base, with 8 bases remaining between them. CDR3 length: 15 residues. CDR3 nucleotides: TGTGCCAGCAGCTTAGAGAGCCAGTCCTACAATGAGCAGTTCTTC. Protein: CASSLESQSYNEQFF.

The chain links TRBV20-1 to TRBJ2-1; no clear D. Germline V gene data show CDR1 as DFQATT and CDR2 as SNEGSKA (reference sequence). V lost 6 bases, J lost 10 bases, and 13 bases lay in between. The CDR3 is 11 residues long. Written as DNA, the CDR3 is TGCAGTGCATGGGTTAGGACGGAGCAGTTCTTC. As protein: CSAWVRTEQFF.

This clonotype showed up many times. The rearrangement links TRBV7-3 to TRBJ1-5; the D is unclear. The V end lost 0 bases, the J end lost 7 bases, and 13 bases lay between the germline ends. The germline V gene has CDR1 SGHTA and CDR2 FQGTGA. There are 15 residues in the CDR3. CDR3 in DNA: TGTGCCAGCAGCTTAACTGGAGGGCAAGGACAGCCCCAGCATTTT. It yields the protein CASSLTGGQGQPQHF.

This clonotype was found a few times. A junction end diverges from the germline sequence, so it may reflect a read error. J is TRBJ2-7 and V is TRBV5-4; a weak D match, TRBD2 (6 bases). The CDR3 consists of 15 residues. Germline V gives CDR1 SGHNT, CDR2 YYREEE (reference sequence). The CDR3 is CAGSLGGGSSYEQYF. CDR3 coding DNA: TGTGCCGGCAGCTTGGGGGGAGGAAGCTCCTACGAGCAGTACTTC.

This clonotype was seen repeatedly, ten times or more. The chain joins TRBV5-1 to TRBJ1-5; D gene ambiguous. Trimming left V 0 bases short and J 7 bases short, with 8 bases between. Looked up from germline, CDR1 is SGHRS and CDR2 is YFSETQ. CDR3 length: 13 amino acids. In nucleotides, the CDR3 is TGCGCCAGCAGCTTGGCGGGCCAGCAGCCCCAGCATTTT. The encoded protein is CASSLAGQQPQHF.

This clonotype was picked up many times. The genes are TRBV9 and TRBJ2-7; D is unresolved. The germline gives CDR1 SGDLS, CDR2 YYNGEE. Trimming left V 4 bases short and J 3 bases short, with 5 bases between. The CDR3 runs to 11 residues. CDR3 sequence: CASSKDYEQYF. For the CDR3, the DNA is TGTGCCAGCAGCAAAGACTACGAGCAGTACTTC. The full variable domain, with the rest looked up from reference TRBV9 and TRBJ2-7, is DSGVTQTPKHLITATGQRVTLRCSPRSGDLSVYWYQQSLDQGLQFLIQYYNGEERAKGNILERFSAQQFPDLHSELNLSSLELGDSALYFCASSKDYEQYFGPGTRLTVT.